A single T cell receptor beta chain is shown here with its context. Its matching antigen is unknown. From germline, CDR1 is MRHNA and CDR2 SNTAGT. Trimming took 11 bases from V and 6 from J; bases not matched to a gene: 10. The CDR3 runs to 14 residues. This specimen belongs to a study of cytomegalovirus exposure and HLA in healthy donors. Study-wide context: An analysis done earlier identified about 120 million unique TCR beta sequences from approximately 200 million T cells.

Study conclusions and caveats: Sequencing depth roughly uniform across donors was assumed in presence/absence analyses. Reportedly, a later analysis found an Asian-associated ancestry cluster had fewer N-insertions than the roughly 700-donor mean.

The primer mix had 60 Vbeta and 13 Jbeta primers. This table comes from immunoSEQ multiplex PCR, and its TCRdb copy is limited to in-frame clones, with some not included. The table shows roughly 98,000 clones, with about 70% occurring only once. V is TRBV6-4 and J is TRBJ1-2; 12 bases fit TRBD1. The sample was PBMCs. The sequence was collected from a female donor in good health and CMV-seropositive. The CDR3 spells CAPRDRGPLDGYTF. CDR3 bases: TGTGCCCCCCGGGACAGGGGGCCGTTGGATGGCTACACCTTC.